This T cell receptor (beta chain) was captured in a study of vaccination and CD4 T cells after COVID-19. The overall study: The post-COVID sampling time was a median roughly 100 days after diagnosis, ranging from 35 to 161.

Whole-study findings and limits: Median numbers of SARS-CoV-2-reactive clonotypes increased from 21 to 38 (not a significant change). Convalescent patients had a median around 87% of reactive clones appearing only post-vaccination.

A single record per CDR3 protein comes from TCRdb applying MiXCR to the PCR reads. Of about 30,000 distinct CDR3 sequences listed, approximately 49% are singletons. Time point of the sample: late sampling 161 to 241 days after vaccination in a few convalescent patients. Details on this clonotype: Its target is unknown.

The clonotype comes from a human donor who had recovered from COVID-19. The sequenced sample was CD4+ T cells from blood, obtained about 7 months after SARS-CoV-2 vaccination.

For the CDR3, the DNA is TGTGCCAGCAGCCTCCACGGACAGGAGCAGTACTTC. It specifies CASSLHGQEQYF. The chain employs TRBV6-1 and TRBJ2-7; tentatively, D is TRBD1 (6 bases). From germline, CDR1 is MNHNS and CDR2 SASEGT. Deletions cut 6 bases from V and 7 bases from J, with 13 bases between. This CDR3 spans 12 amino acids.